This TCR beta chain was obtained from a study of CXCR3-negative and CXCR3-positive naive CD8 T cells. As to this clonotype: Its specificity is unknown.

The CDR3 is made up of 16 amino acids. From germline, CDR1 is SNHLY and CDR2 FYNNEI. The study made its TRB cDNA libraries by 5' RACE, adding UMI labels. TCRdb re-called the 5' RACE reads, yielding one record per CDR3 amino acid sequence without DNA. The sample yields around 140,000 distinct CDR3 sequences, of which the top ten take up about 0.37%. General study findings and limits: Greater hydrophobicity was found in TRB CDR3s of CXCR3-positive naive cells than of CXCR3-negative naive cells. Naive CXCR3-positive and CXCR3-negative cells shared similar TRBV-TRBJ usage, unlike memory cells.

The V gene is TRBV2, the J gene TRBJ2-7; lacking DNA, the TRBD1 call made by TCRdb goes unchecked. The clonotype comes from a human donor in good health. Some clones in this sample may be carry-over from other donors' samples. The source material was naive CXCR3+ CD8+ T cells from blood. Subset of the sample: CD45RO-CCR7+CD27+CD95- naive CD8+ T cells expressing CXCR3 (TNR3+). The CDR3 sequence: CASSEFKDSVIYEQYF.